The sequence of this T cell receptor (beta chain) was determined in a study of OX40 agonist ivuxolimab in advanced cancers. Study overall: Hepatocellular carcinoma, melanoma, renal cell or head and neck cancer affected the dose-escalation patients. Study-wide results and limits: Some of the nonresponding patients also showed low levels of normalized T-cell clonal expansion. Dosing at 0.1 to 3.0 mg/kg was accompanied by clonal expansion of CD4+ and CD8+ blood T cells by week 6.

Assay used: immunoSEQ multiplex PCR; TCRdb lists only in-frame clones, some missing. The table includes some 25,000 clones, about 86% detected once. To note about this clone: Antigen unknown.

Between the trimmed V and J ends, which lost 2 bases and 4 bases, there was a span of 8 bases. CDR1 is SGHNT and CDR2 is YENEEA in the germline V gene. The CDR3 loop spans 13 amino acids. The rearrangement links TRBV11-3 to TRBJ2-5, with D unresolved. The TCR comes from an adult with an advanced solid tumor such as melanoma, head and neck, liver or kidney cancer. Sequenced material: CD4+ or CD8+ T cells sorted from blood, taken in a trial of the OX40 agonist ivuxolimab. The CDR3 loop reads CASSLTRGETQYF. Here the CDR3 DNA reads TGTGCCAGCAGCTTAACGAGAGGAGAGACCCAGTACTTC.